One sample yielded the 25 T cell receptor beta chains listed below, sequenced in a study of blood T cells in healthy people across ages (dated by TCRdb to 2014 to 2015). Libraries were prepared through 5' RACE. Data came from an Illumina HiSeq 2500. A second PCR of about 6 to 11 cycles was performed with a sample-barcoded 5' primer and a J-beta primer mix. The public reads were reanalyzed by TCRdb: fastp trimming at Q25, MiXCR alignment, in-frame beta chains only. Merged by CDR3 protein, the rows form single entries marked with the most common genes and DNA. This sample lists approximately 960,000 distinct CDR3 sequences; under 35% were detected once. About 9.4% of the sample comes from the top ten. This same sample was also part of a study on T cells of mothers and their children.

The sequenced sample was blood. The receptors stem from a woman in her 40s in good health.

Note on this clonotype: A much larger clonotype is one base distant, so this may be a read error. This chain uses TRBV6-6 with TRBJ2-5; 7 bases fit TRBD1. Looked up from germline, CDR1 is MNHNY and CDR2 is SVGAGI (reference sequence). This CDR3 spans 14 amino acids. The CDR3 spells CASSSWTGQETRYF. CDR3 bases: TGTGCCAGCAGTTCCTGGACAGGCCAAGAGACCCGGTACTTC.

There are a few counts of this clonotype. One junction end does not reproduce the germline sequence, and a read error may be involved. The V gene is TRBV7-2, the J gene TRBJ2-1, with 13 bases matching TRBD2. The CDR3 extends over 17 amino acids. Germline V gene sequence: CDR1 SGHTA, CDR2 FQGNSA. The CDR3 DNA reads TGTGCCAGTAGCTCCCTCCGACTAGCGGGGGGCGACAATGAGCAGTTCTTC. Protein sequence: CASSSLRLAGGDNEQFF.

V gene TRBV20-1 combines with J gene TRBJ2-1; tentative D call: TRBD2 (6 bases). Trimming cost V 2 bases and J 6 bases, with 20 bases left between them. Germline CDR1 reads DFQATT; CDR2 reads SNEGSKA (reference sequence). The CDR3 length is 16 residues. CDR3 DNA: TGCAGTGCTAGAACCCCAAGTCGCAGCGGGTCCAATGAGCAGTTCTTC. This sequence encodes CSARTPSRSGSNEQFF.

A note on this clonotype: Being one base from a much bigger clone, this may be a read error. J is TRBJ2-6 and V is TRBV15; D possibly corresponds to TRBD1 (5 bases). This CDR3 region has 15 residues. CDR1 is LNHNV and CDR2 is YYDKDF in the germline V gene (reference sequence). CDR3 DNA sequence: TGTGCCACCAGCAGAGATGGGCAAGGGGCCAACGTCCAGACTTTC. It encodes CATSRDGQGANVQTF.

V usage is TRBV20-1 and J usage is TRBJ2-1, with 16 nucleotides matching TRBD2. Germline V CDR1 and CDR2: DFQATT, SNEGSKA (reference sequence). The trim removed 6 bases at V and 2 bases at J, leaving 4 bases unmatched. The CDR3 has 16 amino acids. The CDR3 nucleotides are TGCAGTGCCCCAGGGACTAGCGGGAGGGCCTACAATGAGCAGTTCTTC. The encoded protein is CSAPGTSGRAYNEQFF.

The table lists this clonotype with a few counts. The V call is TRBV2, the J call TRBJ2-7; 12 bases align to TRBD2. Germline V CDR1 and CDR2: SNHLY, FYNNEI. The CDR3 contains 16 residues. The trim removed 6 bases at V and 0 bases at J, leaving 6 bases unmatched. CDR3 nucleotides: TGTGCCAGCAGGACTAGCGGGGGCGTCCGCTCCTACGAGCAGTACTTC. Its translation: CASRTSGGVRSYEQYF.

The chain uses TRBV7-8 and TRBJ2-3; 7 bases are shared with TRBD1. The CDR3 runs 12 residues. Trimming took 5 bases from V and 9 from J; bases not matched to a gene: 5. Looked up from germline, CDR1 is SGHVS and CDR2 is FQNEAQ. CDR3 nucleotides: TGTGCCAGCAGCCAGACAGGGAACACGCAGTATTTT. Its protein is CASSQTGNTQYF.

This clonotype was detected ten times or more. V is TRBV6-6 and J is TRBJ2-7, with D tentatively TRBD2 (6 bases). The germline V gene has CDR1 MNHNY and CDR2 SVGAGI (reference sequence). CDR3 length: 16 amino acids. The V end was cut by 7 bases, the J end by 6 bases, with 25 bases between. CDR3 nucleotide sequence: TGTGCCAGCACCTCGTCGGGTTTAGGGGCCGGGGGCGAGCAGTACTTC. It is translated as CASTSSGLGAGGEQYF.

The chain combines TRBV28 with TRBJ1-5; D remains unclear. Trimming cost V 10 bases and J 3 bases, with 13 bases left between them. Germline V CDR1 and CDR2: MDHEN, SYDVKM. The CDR3 has 13 amino acids. CDR3 region: CATALSANQPQHF. For the CDR3, the DNA is TGTGCCACCGCGCTTAGTGCCAATCAGCCCCAGCATTTT.

This sequence joins TRBV6-2 or TRBV6-3 and TRBJ1-5; D ambiguous. The CDR3 is 15 amino acids. Trimming took 2 bases from V and 6 from J, leaving 14 bases between them. Germline lookup yields CDR1 MNHEY and CDR2 SVGEGT. CDR3 sequence reads: CASSYGGGLGQPQHF. The CDR3 nucleotides are TGTGCCAGCAGTTACGGAGGAGGCCTTGGTCAGCCCCAGCATTTT.

The chain couples TRBV5-6 to TRBJ2-1; 9 bases map to TRBD2. The J segment lost 5 bases and the V segment lost 2 bases, leaving 5 bases of the junction unmatched. Germline values: CDR1 SGHDT, CDR2 YYEEEE. This CDR3 comprises 15 residues. The CDR3 DNA sequence: TGTGCCAGCAGCTTCCGCGGGAGGGTGAACAATGAGCAGTTCTTC. Translated, it gives CASSFRGRVNNEQFF.

The chain couples TRBV7-9 to TRBJ1-5, with D unclear. The germline gives CDR1 SEHNR, CDR2 FQNEAQ (reference sequence). The length of the CDR3 is 14 residues. The V and J ends lost 2 bases and 5 bases respectively, with 10 bases between them. This CDR3 reads CASSLPGSDQPQHF. The CDR3 bases are TGTGCCAGCAGCTTACCGGGCAGTGATCAGCCCCAGCATTTT.

This clonotype was seen a few times. The V and J genes are TRBV5-1 and TRBJ2-3; 15 bases match TRBD2. The CDR3 covers 17 residues. Trimming took 4 bases from V and 6 from J; bases not matched to a gene: 9. Looked up from germline, CDR1 is SGHRS and CDR2 is YFSETQ. The CDR3 here is CASSPGLAGGRVDTQYF. Here the CDR3 DNA reads TGCGCCAGCAGCCCTGGACTAGCGGGGGGGCGGGTCGATACGCAGTATTTT.

At least ten counts were recorded for this clonotype. V and J are TRBV12-3 or TRBV12-4 and TRBJ1-6; the D is unclear. The CDR3 covers 13 residues. V was cut by 5 bases and J by 6 bases, with 8 bases left in between. CDR3 protein: CASSEQTNSPLHF. The CDR3 bases are TGTGCCAGCAGTGAACAGACTAATTCACCCCTCCACTTT.

This clonotype was counted a few times. The V gene is TRBV28, the J gene TRBJ2-1; D is ambiguous. The CDR3 contains 14 residues. Germline-derived CDR1 and CDR2 are MDHEN and SYDVKM. V was trimmed by 4 bases and J by 10 bases, leaving 17 bases between them. The CDR3 reads CASSSPPQANEQFF. CDR3 bases: TGTGCCAGCAGTTCCCCTCCGCAGGCAAACGAGCAGTTCTTC.

This clonotype was picked up many times. CDR3 in DNA: TGCAGTGCTAGGTCCGGGGGGACAGGGGGCCATGAGCAGTTCTTC. Translating it yields CSARSGGTGGHEQFF. The chain employs TRBV20-1 and TRBJ2-1; 12 positions match TRBD1. In germline, CDR1 is DFQATT, CDR2 SNEGSKA (reference sequence). Trimming at V came to 3 bases and at J to 8 bases, leaving 8 bases not matched to a gene. This CDR3 spans 15 amino acids.

The chain joins TRBV5-1 to TRBJ2-5, with D unresolved. The germline V and J ends were trimmed by 2 bases and 5 bases, with 7 bases remaining between them. The CDR3 has 12 residues. The germline gives CDR1 SGHRS, CDR2 YFSETQ. CDR3 sequence: CASSFGWETQYF. In DNA form, the CDR3 reads TGCGCCAGCAGCTTCGGGTGGGAGACCCAGTACTTC.

The chain is built from TRBV11-2 and TRBJ2-5; 10 bases are a match to TRBD2. Germline CDR1 reads SGHAT; CDR2 reads FQNNGV. CDR3 length equals 18 residues. The J segment lost 1 base and the V segment lost 5 bases, leaving 13 bases of the junction unmatched. The DNA for the CDR3 is TGTGCCAGCAGCAGACTAGCGGGTATGGGGGGGGGCCAAGAGACCCAGTACTTC. As protein: CASSRLAGMGGGQETQYF.

This chain connects TRBV12-3 or TRBV12-4 to TRBJ1-4; D is possibly TRBD1 (5 bases). The CDR3 loop spans 13 amino acids. Trimming stripped 4 bases from V and 10 bases from J, with 13 bases between. CDR3 protein: CASSSGGGGKLFF. The DNA for the CDR3 is TGTGCCAGCAGTTCTGGGGGAGGAGGAAAACTGTTTTTT.

This clonotype was found many times. V and J are TRBV7-2 and TRBJ1-2; TRBD1 matches 9 bases. The CDR3 totals 15 residues. Germline CDR1 SGHTA, CDR2 FQGNSA. V trimming: 7 bases; J trimming: 2 bases; junction bases outside the gene matches: 8. DNA for the CDR3: TGTGCCAGCACCCCGACAGGGGGATACAACTATGGCTACACCTTC. It is translated as CASTPTGGYNYGYTF.

This clonotype showed up many times. This rearrangement joins TRBV4-1 to TRBJ2-1; D gene uncertain. The ends were cut back, 0 bases at V and 9 bases at J, with 12 bases in the middle. The germline CDR1 and CDR2 sequences are MGHRA and YSYEKL. This CDR3 is built from 14 residues. This chain's CDR3 is CASSQDHGRTEQFF. The DNA for the CDR3 is TGCGCCAGCAGCCAAGATCACGGGCGGACTGAGCAGTTCTTC.

The J gene is TRBJ1-6, the V gene TRBV9; unclear D gene. Germline V gene lookup returns CDR1 SGDLS and CDR2 YYNGEE. V dropped 4 bases and J dropped 0 bases, with 14 bases sitting between them. The CDR3 has 17 amino acids. The CDR3 here is CASSPGWSSSYNSPLHF. The DNA for the CDR3 is TGTGCCAGCAGCCCCGGTTGGTCGAGCTCCTATAATTCACCCCTCCACTTT.

This clonotype has a count of ten or more. This rearrangement joins TRBV6-6 to TRBJ1-1, with 10 bases aligning to TRBD1. The CDR3 is made up of 16 amino acids. Losses at the gene ends were 4 bases for V and 0 bases for J; bases not matched to a gene: 5. Germline V gene sequence: CDR1 MNHNY, CDR2 SVGAGI (reference sequence). The DNA for the CDR3 is TGTGCCAGCAGTTCCGGGACAGGGGCCATGAACACTGAAGCTTTCTTT. The encoded protein is CASSSGTGAMNTEAFF.

This clonotype was recorded a few times. This chain joins TRBV7-8 and TRBJ1-4, with D maybe TRBD1 (5 bases). This CDR3 region has 15 residues. Germline CDR1 SGHVS, CDR2 FQNEAQ. V was trimmed by 3 bases and J by 0 bases, leaving 8 bases between them. This CDR3 is CASSFDRSTNEKLFF. The CDR3, as DNA: TGTGCCAGCAGCTTCGACAGATCAACTAATGAAAAACTGTTTTTT.

This clonotype was seen a few times. The chain employs TRBV5-1 and TRBJ2-3, with TRBD2 matching 8 bases. The germline gives CDR1 SGHRS, CDR2 YFSETQ. This CDR3 is built from 15 residues. V dropped 4 bases and J dropped 6; count of bases not matched to a gene: 10. The CDR3 DNA is TGCGCCAGCAGCCCGGGGAGCGGGGGTTCGGATACGCAGTATTTT. Translation gives CASSPGSGGSDTQYF.